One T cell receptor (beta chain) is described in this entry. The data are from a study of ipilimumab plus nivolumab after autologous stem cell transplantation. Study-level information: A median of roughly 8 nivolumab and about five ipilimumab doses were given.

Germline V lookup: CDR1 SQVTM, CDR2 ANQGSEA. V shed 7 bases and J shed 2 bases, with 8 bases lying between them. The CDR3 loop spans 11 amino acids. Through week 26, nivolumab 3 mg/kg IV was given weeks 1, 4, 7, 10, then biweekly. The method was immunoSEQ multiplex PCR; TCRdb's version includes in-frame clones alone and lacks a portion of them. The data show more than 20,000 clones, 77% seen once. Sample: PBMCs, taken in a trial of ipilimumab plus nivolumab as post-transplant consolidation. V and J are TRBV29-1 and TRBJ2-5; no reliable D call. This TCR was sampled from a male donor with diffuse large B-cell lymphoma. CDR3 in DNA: TGCAGCGCCGGCAATCAAGAGACCCAGTACTTC. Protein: CSAGNQETQYF.